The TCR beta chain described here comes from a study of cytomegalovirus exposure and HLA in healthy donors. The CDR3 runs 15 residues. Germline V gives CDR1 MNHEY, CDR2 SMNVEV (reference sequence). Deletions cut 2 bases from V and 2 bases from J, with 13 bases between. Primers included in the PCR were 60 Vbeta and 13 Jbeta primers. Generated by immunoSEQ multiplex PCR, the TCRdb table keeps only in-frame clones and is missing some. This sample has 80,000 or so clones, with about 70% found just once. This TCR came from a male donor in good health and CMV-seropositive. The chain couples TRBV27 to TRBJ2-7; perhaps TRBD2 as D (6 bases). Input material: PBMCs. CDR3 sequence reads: CASSLTAGLAYEQYF. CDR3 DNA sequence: TGTGCCAGCAGTTTAACGGCGGGGCTCGCCTACGAGCAGTACTTC.